These 9 T cell receptor beta chains were all obtained from the same sample, sequenced in a study of breast tumors, draining lymph nodes, adjacent tissues (dated by TCRdb to about 2016). Receptors were amplified or captured by multiplex PCR. This sample was sequenced with an Illumina HiSeq 2000. Through fastp at Q25 and MiXCR, TCRdb rebuilt clones from the public reads, retaining in-frame beta chains. Identical CDR3 proteins give one entry, which carries the most common genes and DNA. This sample gives approximately 130,000 distinct CDR3 sequences in total; approximately 21% of them show up just once. The ten top clones hold about 2.2% of the sample. The axillary draining lymph nodes of breast cancer patients were the source of the lymph node samples. The sequenced sample consisted of axillary lymph node tissue. The receptors here all came from a female donor with breast cancer. Some clones in this sample may be carry-over from other donors' samples.

The chain links TRBV5-5 to TRBJ1-1, with D maybe TRBD1 (5 bases). The CDR3 runs 16 residues. CDR1 and CDR2 (germline): SGHKS, YYEKEE (reference sequence). V lost 1 base to trimming and J lost 5 bases, with 18 bases between them. CDR3 sequence reads: CASSLSGARVETEAFF. The CDR3 DNA reads TGTGCCAGCAGCTTGTCCGGGGCTAGGGTTGAAACTGAAGCTTTCTTT.

This clonotype was counted at least ten times. This chain uses TRBV9 with TRBJ1-2, with a tentative D call TRBD1 (6 bases). The germline gives CDR1 SGDLS, CDR2 YYNGEE. Trimming stripped 3 bases from V and 0 bases from J, with 12 bases between. CDR3 length: 15 residues. The CDR3 region is CASSAGGGTNYGYTF. CDR3 in DNA: TGTGCCAGCAGCGCGGGAGGGGGAACTAACTATGGCTACACCTTC.

Comments on this clonotype: Given a much more abundant clone one base away, this may be a read error. The CDR3 bases are TGTGCCAGCAGTCTTAGCGGGAGGGCCCGCAGAGAGACCCAGTACTTC. It translates to CASSLSGRARRETQYF. The V call is TRBV5-6, the J call TRBJ2-5; 11 nucleotides agree with TRBD2. The V gene's germline CDR1 is SGHDT and CDR2 YYEEEE. The CDR3 sequence is 16 residues long. With V trimmed by 5 bases and J by 4 bases, 10 bases remained unmatched. Looking up the rest from reference TRBV5-6 and TRBJ2-5 gives the full variable domain: DAGVTQSPTHLIKTRGQQVTLRCSPKSGHDTVSWYQQALGQGPQFIFQYYEEEERQRGNFPDRFSGHQFPNYSSELNVNALLLGDSALYLCASSLSGRARRETQYFGPGTRLLVL.

This clonotype has ten or more counts. The rearrangement joins TRBV20-1 to TRBJ1-2; TRBD1 aligns across 7 bases. CDR1 is DFQATT, CDR2 SNEGSKA, per germline (reference sequence). The CDR3 covers 14 residues. Trimming removed 6 bases from V and 3 bases from J; junction bases left unmatched: 10. CDR3: CSASPTGRDYGYTF. The DNA for the CDR3 is TGCAGTGCGAGTCCGACAGGGCGAGACTATGGCTACACCTTC.

About this clonotype: A much larger clone sits a single nucleotide away, making a read error possible. V gene TRBV5-1 combines with J gene TRBJ2-2; D unclear. The CDR3 has 14 amino acids. CDR1 is SGHRS, CDR2 YFSETQ, per germline. In DNA, the CDR3 is TGCGCCAGCAGCAGCTACCCGAACACCTGGGAGCTGTTTTTT. Translation: CASSSYPNTWELFF.

This clonotype was seen many times. J is TRBJ2-2 and V is TRBV20-1; D possibly corresponds to TRBD1 (6 bases). The CDR3 consists of 13 residues. Trimming removed 5 bases from V and 9 bases from J, with 16 bases in between. Germline V gene data show CDR1 as DFQATT and CDR2 as SNEGSKA (reference sequence). The CDR3 protein is CSASGSQGRELFF. CDR3 bases: TGCAGTGCTTCGGGGAGTCAGGGGAGGGAGCTGTTTTTT.

This clonotype occurred a few times. The chain uses TRBV7-9 and TRBJ2-6, with 7 bases matching TRBD1. Germline V gene sequence: CDR1 SEHNR, CDR2 FQNEAQ (reference sequence). The CDR3 spans 17 residues. Trimming at V came to 2 bases and at J to 2 bases, leaving 6 bases not matched to a gene. CDR3 amino acids: CASSLPGTAAGANVLTF. Here the CDR3 DNA reads TGTGCCAGCAGCTTACCAGGGACAGCAGCTGGGGCCAACGTCCTGACTTTC.

The V and J genes are TRBV4-1 and TRBJ2-2, with D possibly being TRBD2 (6 bases). V lost 4 bases, J lost 4 bases, and 16 bases lay in between. In germline, CDR1 is MGHRA, CDR2 YSYEKL. This CDR3 is built from 16 residues. The CDR3 here is CASSPSPMGGTGELFF. The CDR3 DNA follows: TGCGCCAGCAGCCCCAGTCCTATGGGGGGCACCGGGGAGCTGTTTTTT.

This clonotype was seen only a few times. The gene calls are TRBV19 and TRBJ1-2; no clear D. The CDR3 covers 14 residues. Germline V CDR1 and CDR2: LNHDA, SQIVND (reference sequence). V shed 3 bases and J shed 2 bases, with 10 bases lying between them. The CDR3 DNA follows: TGTGCCAGTAGTATGGAATCGGGGAACTATGGCTACACCTTC. It translates to CASSMESGNYGYTF.